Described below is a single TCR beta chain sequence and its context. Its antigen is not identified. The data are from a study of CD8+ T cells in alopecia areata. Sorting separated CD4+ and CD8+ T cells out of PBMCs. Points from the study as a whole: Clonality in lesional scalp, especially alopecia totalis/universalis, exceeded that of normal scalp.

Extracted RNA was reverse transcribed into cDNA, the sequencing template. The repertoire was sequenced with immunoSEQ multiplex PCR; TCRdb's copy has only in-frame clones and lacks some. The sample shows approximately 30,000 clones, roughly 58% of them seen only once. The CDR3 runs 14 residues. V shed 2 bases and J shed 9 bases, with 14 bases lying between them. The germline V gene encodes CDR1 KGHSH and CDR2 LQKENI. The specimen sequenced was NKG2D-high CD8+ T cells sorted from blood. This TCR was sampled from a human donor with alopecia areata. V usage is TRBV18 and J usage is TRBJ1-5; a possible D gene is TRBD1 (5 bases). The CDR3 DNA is TGTGCCAGCTCACCAGTAGGGGAAGGAGGGCCCCAGCATTTT. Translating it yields CASSPVGEGGPQHF.